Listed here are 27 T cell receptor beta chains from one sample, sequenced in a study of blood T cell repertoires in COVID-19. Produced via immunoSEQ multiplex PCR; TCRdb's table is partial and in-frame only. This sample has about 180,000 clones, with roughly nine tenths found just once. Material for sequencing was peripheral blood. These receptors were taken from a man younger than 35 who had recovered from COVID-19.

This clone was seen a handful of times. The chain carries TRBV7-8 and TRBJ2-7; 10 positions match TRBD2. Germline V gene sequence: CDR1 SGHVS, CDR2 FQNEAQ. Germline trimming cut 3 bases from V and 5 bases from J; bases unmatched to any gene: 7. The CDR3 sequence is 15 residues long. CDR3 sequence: CASSFLAGEVHEQYF. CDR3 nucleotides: TGTGCCAGCAGCTTTCTAGCGGGAGAAGTCCACGAGCAGTACTTC.

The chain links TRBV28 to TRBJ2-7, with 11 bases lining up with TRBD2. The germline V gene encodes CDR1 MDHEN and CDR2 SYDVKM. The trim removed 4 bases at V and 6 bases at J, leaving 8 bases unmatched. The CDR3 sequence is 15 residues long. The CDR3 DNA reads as TGTGCCAGCAGTTCCCCTAGCGGGAGGATAAGCGAGCAGTACTTC. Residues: CASSSPSGRISEQYF.

The CDR3 is CASRAIAGLPYEQYF. CDR3 coding DNA: TGTGCCAGCAGGGCTATAGCGGGACTACCCTACGAGCAGTACTTC. This chain links TRBV28 with TRBJ2-7; 8 bases are shared with TRBD2. The V segment lost 6 bases and the J segment 2 bases; nucleotides outside the gene matches: 9. The CDR3 has 15 residues. In germline, CDR1 is MDHEN, CDR2 SYDVKM.

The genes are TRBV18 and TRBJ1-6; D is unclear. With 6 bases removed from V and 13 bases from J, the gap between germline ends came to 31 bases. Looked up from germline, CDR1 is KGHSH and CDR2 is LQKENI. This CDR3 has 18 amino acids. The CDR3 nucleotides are TGTGCCAGCTCGCCGATTCAAAAACCGCCGACAAGCCATGATCCCCTCCACTTT. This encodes CASSPIQKPPTSHDPLHF.

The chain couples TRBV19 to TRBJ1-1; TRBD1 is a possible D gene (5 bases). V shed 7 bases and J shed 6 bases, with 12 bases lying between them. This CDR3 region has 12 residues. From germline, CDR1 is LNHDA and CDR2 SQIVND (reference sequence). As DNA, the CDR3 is TGTGCCAGTACCAAGCCAGGGTCTGAAGCTTTCTTT. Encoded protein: CASTKPGSEAFF.

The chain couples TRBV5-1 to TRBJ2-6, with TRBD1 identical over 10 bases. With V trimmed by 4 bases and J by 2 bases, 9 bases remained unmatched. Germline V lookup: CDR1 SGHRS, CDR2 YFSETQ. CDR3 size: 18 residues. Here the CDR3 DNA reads TGCGCCAGCAGCCAGGGACAGGGGAGAGGGCCTGGGGCCAACGTCCTGACTTTC. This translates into CASSQGQGRGPGANVLTF.

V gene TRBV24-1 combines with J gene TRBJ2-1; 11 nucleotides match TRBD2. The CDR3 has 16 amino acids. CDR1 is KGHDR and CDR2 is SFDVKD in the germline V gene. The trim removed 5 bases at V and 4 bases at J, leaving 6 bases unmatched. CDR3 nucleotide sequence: TGTGCCACCAGTGCCCCGGGACTAGCGGAGTACAATGAGCAGTTCTTC. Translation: CATSAPGLAEYNEQFF.

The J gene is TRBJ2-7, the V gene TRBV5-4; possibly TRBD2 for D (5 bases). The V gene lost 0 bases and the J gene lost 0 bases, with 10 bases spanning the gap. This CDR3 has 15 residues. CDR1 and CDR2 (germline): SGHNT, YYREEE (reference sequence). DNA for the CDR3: TGTGCCAGCAGCTTGGGCGGGCTCCGCTCCTACGAGCAGTACTTC. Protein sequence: CASSLGGLRSYEQYF.

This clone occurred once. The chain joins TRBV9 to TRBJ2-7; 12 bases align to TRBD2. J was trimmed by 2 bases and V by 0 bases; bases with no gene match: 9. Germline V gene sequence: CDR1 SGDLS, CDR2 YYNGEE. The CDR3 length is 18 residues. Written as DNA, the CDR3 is TGTGCCAGCAGCGTAGGATCGGGGAGGACTAGCGGGACCTACGAGCAGTACTTC. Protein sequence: CASSVGSGRTSGTYEQYF. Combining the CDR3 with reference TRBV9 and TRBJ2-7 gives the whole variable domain DSGVTQTPKHLITATGQRVTLRCSPRSGDLSVYWYQQSLDQGLQFLIQYYNGEERAKGNILERFSAQQFPDLHSELNLSSLELGDSALYFCASSVGSGRTSGTYEQYFGPGTRLTVT.

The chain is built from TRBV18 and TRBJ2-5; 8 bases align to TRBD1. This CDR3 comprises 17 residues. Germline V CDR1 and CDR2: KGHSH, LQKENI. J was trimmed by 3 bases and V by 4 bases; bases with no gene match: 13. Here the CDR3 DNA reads TGTGCCAGCTCACTCAGCCCGGAAGGGACAGGCAAAGAGACCCAGTACTTC. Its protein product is CASSLSPEGTGKETQYF. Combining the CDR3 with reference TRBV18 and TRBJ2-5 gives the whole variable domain NAGVMQNPRHLVRRRGQEARLRCSPMKGHSHVYWYRQLPEEGLKFMVYLQKENIIDESGMPKERFSAEFPKEGPSILRIQQVVRGDSAAYFCASSLSPEGTGKETQYFGPGTRLLVL.

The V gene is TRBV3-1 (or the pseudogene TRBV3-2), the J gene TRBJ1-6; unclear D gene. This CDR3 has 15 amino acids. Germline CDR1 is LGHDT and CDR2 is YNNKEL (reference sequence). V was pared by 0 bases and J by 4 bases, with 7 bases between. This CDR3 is CASSQESAYNSPLHF. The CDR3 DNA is TGTGCCAGCAGCCAAGAGTCAGCGTATAATTCACCCCTCCACTTT.

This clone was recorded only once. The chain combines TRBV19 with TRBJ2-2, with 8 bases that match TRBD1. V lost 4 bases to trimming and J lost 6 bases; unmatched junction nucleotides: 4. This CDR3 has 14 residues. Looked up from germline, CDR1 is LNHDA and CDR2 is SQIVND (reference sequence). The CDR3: CASSNRQGPGELFF. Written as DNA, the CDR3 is TGTGCCAGTAGTAATCGACAGGGGCCCGGGGAGCTGTTTTTT.

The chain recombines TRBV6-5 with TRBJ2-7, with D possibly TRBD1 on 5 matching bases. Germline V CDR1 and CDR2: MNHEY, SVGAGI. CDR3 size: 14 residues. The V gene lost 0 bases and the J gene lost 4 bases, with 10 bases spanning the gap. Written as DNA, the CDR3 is TGTGCCAGCAGTTACTCGACAGTAGATTACGAGCAGTACTTC. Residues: CASSYSTVDYEQYF.

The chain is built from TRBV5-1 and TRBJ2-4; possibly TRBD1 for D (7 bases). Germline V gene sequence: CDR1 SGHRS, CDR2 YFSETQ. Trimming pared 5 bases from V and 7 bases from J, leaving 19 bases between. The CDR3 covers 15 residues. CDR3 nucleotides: TGCGCCAGCAGACGAGACAGGGAAGGGGGGAACATTCAGTACTTC. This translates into CASRRDREGGNIQYF.

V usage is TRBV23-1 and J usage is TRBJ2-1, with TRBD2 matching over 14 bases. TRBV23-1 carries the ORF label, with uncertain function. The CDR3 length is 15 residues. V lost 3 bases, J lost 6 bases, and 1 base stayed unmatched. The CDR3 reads CASSHGLAGGNEQFF. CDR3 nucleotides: TGCGCCAGCAGTCACGGACTAGCGGGAGGCAATGAGCAGTTCTTC.

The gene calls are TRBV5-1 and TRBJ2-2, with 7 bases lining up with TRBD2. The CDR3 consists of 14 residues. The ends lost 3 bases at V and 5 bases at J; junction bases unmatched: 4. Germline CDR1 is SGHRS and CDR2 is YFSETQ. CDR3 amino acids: CASSSREGTGELFF. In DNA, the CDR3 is TGCGCCAGCAGCTCCAGGGAGGGTACCGGGGAGCTGTTTTTT.

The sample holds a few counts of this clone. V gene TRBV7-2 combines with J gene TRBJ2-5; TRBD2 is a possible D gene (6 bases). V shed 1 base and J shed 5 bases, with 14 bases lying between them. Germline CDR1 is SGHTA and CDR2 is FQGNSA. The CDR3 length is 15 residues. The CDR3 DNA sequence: TGTGCCAGCAGCTTAGGGGACTTGACTGGGGAGACCCAGTACTTC. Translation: CASSLGDLTGETQYF.

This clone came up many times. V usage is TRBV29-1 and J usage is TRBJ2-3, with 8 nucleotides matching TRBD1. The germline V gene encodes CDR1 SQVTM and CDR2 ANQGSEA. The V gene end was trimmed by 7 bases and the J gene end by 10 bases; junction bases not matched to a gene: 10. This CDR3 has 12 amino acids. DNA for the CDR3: TGCAGCGCACAGGGGGAGGCGAATCCGCAGTATTTT. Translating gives CSAQGEANPQYF.

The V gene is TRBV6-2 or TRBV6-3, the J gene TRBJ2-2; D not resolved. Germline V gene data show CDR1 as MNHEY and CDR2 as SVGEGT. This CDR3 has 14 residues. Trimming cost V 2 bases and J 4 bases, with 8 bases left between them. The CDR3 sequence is CASSYGPGTGELFF. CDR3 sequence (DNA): TGTGCCAGCAGTTACGGCCCGGGCACCGGGGAGCTGTTTTTT.

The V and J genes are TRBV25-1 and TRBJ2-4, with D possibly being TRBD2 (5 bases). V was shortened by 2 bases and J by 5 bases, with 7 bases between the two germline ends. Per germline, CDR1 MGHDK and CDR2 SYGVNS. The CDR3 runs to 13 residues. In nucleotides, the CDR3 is TGTGCCAGCAGTGAAAACGGGGAAAACATTCAGTACTTC. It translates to CASSENGENIQYF. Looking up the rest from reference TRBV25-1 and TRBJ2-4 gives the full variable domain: EADIYQTPRYLVIGTGKKITLECSQTMGHDKMYWYQQDPGMELHLIHYSYGVNSTEKGDLSSESTVSRIRTEHFPLTLESARPSHTSQYLCASSENGENIQYFGAGTRLSVL.

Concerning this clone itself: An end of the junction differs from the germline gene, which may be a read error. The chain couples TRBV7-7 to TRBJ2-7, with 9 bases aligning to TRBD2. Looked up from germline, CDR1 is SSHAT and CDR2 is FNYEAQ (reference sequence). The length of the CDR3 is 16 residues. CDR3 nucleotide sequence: TGTGCTAGCAGCCCTTCCGGCGCGGGAGGGTCCTACGAGCAGTACTTC. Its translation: CASSPSGAGGSYEQYF.

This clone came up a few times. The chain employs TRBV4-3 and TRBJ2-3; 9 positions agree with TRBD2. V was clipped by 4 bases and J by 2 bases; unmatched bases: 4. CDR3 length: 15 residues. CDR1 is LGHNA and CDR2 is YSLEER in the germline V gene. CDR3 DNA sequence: TGCGCCAGCAGCCCGACTAGCGGATTCACAGATACGCAGTATTTT. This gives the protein CASSPTSGFTDTQYF.

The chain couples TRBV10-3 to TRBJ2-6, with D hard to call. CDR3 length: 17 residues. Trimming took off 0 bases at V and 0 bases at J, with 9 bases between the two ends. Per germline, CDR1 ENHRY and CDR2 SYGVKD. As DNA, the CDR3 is TGTGCCATCAGTGAGTCGAGGCAGAGCTCTGGGGCCAACGTCCTGACTTTC. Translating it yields CAISESRQSSGANVLTF.

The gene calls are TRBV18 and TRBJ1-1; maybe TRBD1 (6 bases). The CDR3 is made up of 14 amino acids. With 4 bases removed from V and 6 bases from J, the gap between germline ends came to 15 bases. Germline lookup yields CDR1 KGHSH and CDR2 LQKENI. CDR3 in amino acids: CASSLTSTGPEAFF. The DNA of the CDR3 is TGTGCCAGCTCACTAACCTCGACAGGACCTGAAGCTTTCTTT.

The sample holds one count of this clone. DNA of the CDR3: TGTGCCAGCAGTTTCAGGGGAAATTGGGACACTGAAGCTTTCTTT. Translating it yields CASSFRGNWDTEAFF. The chain uses TRBV6-5 and TRBJ1-1, with D maybe TRBD1 (6 bases). The CDR3 runs 15 residues. Trimming removed 4 bases at V and 3 bases at J, with 15 bases between. Germline CDR1 is MNHEY and CDR2 is SVGAGI.

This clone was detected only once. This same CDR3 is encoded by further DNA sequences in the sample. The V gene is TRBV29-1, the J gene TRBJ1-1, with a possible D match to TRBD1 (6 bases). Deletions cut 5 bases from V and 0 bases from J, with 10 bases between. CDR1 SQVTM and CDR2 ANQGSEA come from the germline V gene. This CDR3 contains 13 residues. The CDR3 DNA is TGCAGCGTTTCGGGACATTTGAACACTGAAGCTTTCTTT. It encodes CSVSGHLNTEAFF. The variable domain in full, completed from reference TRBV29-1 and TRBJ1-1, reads SAVISQKPSRDICQRGTSLTIQCQVDSQVTMMFWYRQQPGQSLTLIATANQGSEATYESGFVIDKFPISRPNLTFSTLTVSNMSPEDSSIYLCSVSGHLNTEAFFGQGTRLTVV.

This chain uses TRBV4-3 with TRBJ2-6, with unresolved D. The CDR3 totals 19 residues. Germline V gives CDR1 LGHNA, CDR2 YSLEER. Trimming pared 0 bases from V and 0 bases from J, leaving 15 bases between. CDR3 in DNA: TGCGCCAGCAGCCAAGATCTGAGAGGTCAGACCTCTGGGGCCAACGTCCTGACTTTC. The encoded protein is CASSQDLRGQTSGANVLTF.